A single sample is the source of the 21 T cell receptor beta chains below, sequenced in a study of T-cell reconstitution after alpha-beta-depleted transplantation in children. The TCRbeta library was prepared with unique molecular identifiers. MiXCR, applied by TCRdb to the PCR reads, yields one record per CDR3 protein. The sample contains around 270,000 distinct CDR3 sequences, around a tenth of which appear only once. Sample: PBMCs, taken before TCRalphabeta/CD19-depleted stem cell transplant. These receptors all stem from a boy younger than two with acute myeloid leukemia, due to receive a stem cell transplant.

This clonotype has just a few counts. V usage is TRBV20-1 and J usage is TRBJ2-2, with 11 bases that match TRBD2. The CDR3 runs 18 residues. From germline, CDR1 is DFQATT and CDR2 SNEGSKA (reference sequence). Losses at the gene ends were 1 base for V and 4 bases for J; bases not matched to a gene: 11. CDR3 bases: TGCAGTGCTAGAGGGGCTAGCGGGGGGCCCTCGGGCACCGGGGAGCTGTTTTTT. It specifies CSARGASGGPSGTGELFF.

This clonotype was seen only a few times. The genes are TRBV7-8 and TRBJ2-5, with a possible D match to TRBD2 (6 bases). The CDR3 totals 18 residues. The germline V and J ends were trimmed by 2 bases and 3 bases, with 22 bases remaining between them. Germline V lookup: CDR1 SGHVS, CDR2 FQNEAQ. The CDR3 nucleotides read TGTGCCAGCAGCTTAAAGGGGCGGGGCCCAGGGCGAGAAGAGACCCAGTACTTC. Its translation: CASSLKGRGPGREETQYF.

This clonotype was detected ten times or more. This rearrangement joins TRBV10-3 to TRBJ1-1; unclear D gene. CDR1 is ENHRY and CDR2 is SYGVKD in the germline V gene. The CDR3 extends over 15 amino acids. Trimming cost V 0 bases and J 3 bases, with 11 bases left between them. The CDR3 protein is CAISESRERDTEAFF. The DNA of the CDR3 is TGTGCCATCAGTGAGTCGAGGGAACGGGACACTGAAGCTTTCTTT.

In its sample, this clonotype was seen many times. The V gene is TRBV28, the J gene TRBJ2-7, with 9 nucleotides matching TRBD1. The germline V gene has CDR1 MDHEN and CDR2 SYDVKM. J was trimmed by 0 bases and V by 5 bases; bases with no gene match: 5. CDR3 length: 15 amino acids. The chain's CDR3 is CASSQGTGNSYEQYF. The CDR3 coding sequence is TGTGCCAGCAGTCAGGGGACAGGGAACTCCTACGAGCAGTACTTC. The full variable domain, with the rest looked up from reference TRBV28 and TRBJ2-7, is DVKVTQSSRYLVKRTGEKVFLECVQDMDHENMFWYRQDPGLGLRLIYFSYDVKMKEKGDIPEGYSVSREKKERFSLILESASTNQTSMYLCASSQGTGNSYEQYFGPGTRLTVT.

This clonotype was detected many times. V and J are TRBV7-3 and TRBJ2-2; D remains ambiguous. Germline CDR1 is SGHTA and CDR2 is FQGTGA. V lost 4 bases and J 4 bases, leaving 10 bases between the germline ends. This CDR3 comprises 14 residues. The CDR3 loop is CASSSFPITGELFF. The CDR3, as DNA: TGTGCCAGCAGCTCCTTCCCCATCACCGGGGAGCTGTTTTTT.

This chain connects TRBV5-1 to TRBJ2-1, with 7 bases lining up with TRBD1. Losses at the gene ends were 4 bases for V and 6 bases for J; bases not matched to a gene: 7. There are 14 residues in the CDR3. The germline V gene has CDR1 SGHRS and CDR2 YFSETQ. The DNA for the CDR3 is TGCGCCAGCAGCCAAAGGGGGCCCAGCAATGAGCAGTTCTTC. Translated: CASSQRGPSNEQFF.

This clonotype was counted at least ten times. This sequence joins TRBV6-1 and TRBJ2-7; possible D gene TRBD1, 6 bases. V was trimmed by 6 bases and J by 3 bases, leaving 18 bases between them. The V gene's germline CDR1 is MNHNS and CDR2 SASEGT. This CDR3 spans 15 amino acids. The CDR3 protein is CASSPGQHSSYEQYF. CDR3 coding DNA: TGTGCCAGCAGCCCCGGACAGCACTCTAGCTACGAGCAGTACTTC.

The V gene is TRBV6-1, the J gene TRBJ1-1; unclear D gene. This CDR3 spans 13 amino acids. Germline V gene sequence: CDR1 MNHNS, CDR2 SASEGT. The V end lost 6 bases, the J end lost 4 bases, and 12 bases lay between the germline ends. The CDR3 sequence is CASSSQRSTEAFF. CDR3 sequence (DNA): TGTGCCAGCAGCAGCCAACGGAGCACTGAAGCTTTCTTT.

A few counts support this clonotype. The rearrangement joins TRBV6-2 or TRBV6-3 to TRBJ2-2; D call uncertain. The germline V gene has CDR1 MNHEY and CDR2 SVGEGT. Trimming removed 5 bases from V and 6 bases from J, with 7 bases in between. This CDR3 region has 12 residues. The CDR3 bases are TGTGCCAGCAGTAAGGGTCCCGGGGAGCTGTTTTTT. Residues: CASSKGPGELFF.

This clonotype occurred many times. The rearrangement links TRBV6-5 to TRBJ2-1; 13 positions match TRBD2. The germline gives CDR1 MNHEY, CDR2 SVGAGI. This CDR3 is built from 17 residues. The V segment lost 6 bases and the J segment 9 bases; nucleotides outside the gene matches: 14. The CDR3 DNA reads TGTGCCAGCAGCCTCCCTTACCGGACTAGCGGGGGCGGTGAGCAGTTCTTC. Its translation is CASSLPYRTSGGGEQFF.

As concerns this clonotype: A much larger clone lies a single base off, so this may be a read error. The chain has TRBV20-1 and TRBJ2-1; D not resolved. This CDR3 spans 11 amino acids. Looked up from germline, CDR1 is DFQATT and CDR2 is SNEGSKA (reference sequence). The V and J ends lost 5 bases and 8 bases respectively, with 10 bases between them. The CDR3 spells CSAGPLDEQFF. The CDR3 DNA sequence: TGCAGTGCTGGACCCCTGGATGAGCAGTTCTTC.

Ten or more counts support this clonotype. The V call is TRBV4-3, the J call TRBJ2-1; D might be TRBD2 (6 bases). V was pared by 5 bases and J by 8 bases, with 13 bases between. Germline assignment: CDR1 LGHNA and CDR2 YSLEER. CDR3 length: 13 amino acids. CDR3 amino acids: CASSLSWEDEQFF. CDR3 coding DNA: TGCGCCAGCAGCTTAAGTTGGGAGGATGAGCAGTTCTTC.

This clonotype has a count of ten or more. CDR3 loop: CASSFSRKRQGNTGELFF. The CDR3 nucleotides read TGTGCCAGCAGCTTTAGTAGAAAGAGGCAGGGGAACACCGGGGAGCTGTTTTTT. The V gene is TRBV7-2, the J gene TRBJ2-2, with D possibly being TRBD1 (5 bases). The CDR3 consists of 18 residues. Trimming left V 3 bases short and J 1 base short, with 18 bases between. Germline V gives CDR1 SGHTA, CDR2 FQGNSA.

This clonotype was detected many times. The chain has TRBV7-9 and TRBJ2-7; 10 bases are a match to TRBD2. V was clipped by 0 bases and J by 3 bases; unmatched bases: 2. This CDR3 has 15 residues. Per germline, CDR1 SEHNR and CDR2 FQNEAQ (reference sequence). The CDR3 loop reads CASSLASSGSYEQYF. The DNA for the CDR3 is TGTGCCAGCAGCTTAGCCTCTAGCGGGAGCTACGAGCAGTACTTC.

This clonotype was found many times. The rearrangement uses TRBV20-1 and TRBJ2-2; D unclear. The CDR3 totals 13 residues. V lost 3 bases, J lost 6 bases, and 11 bases lay in between. The germline V gene encodes CDR1 DFQATT and CDR2 SNEGSKA (reference sequence). The CDR3 region has the DNA TGCAGTGCTAGTCCCCGAGGACCCGGGGAGCTGTTTTTT. Translation: CSASPRGPGELFF.

The V and J genes are TRBV7-9 and TRBJ2-1, with unresolved D. This CDR3 comprises 12 residues. Germline-derived CDR1 and CDR2 are SEHNR and FQNEAQ (reference sequence). V lost 5 bases and J 4 bases, leaving 6 bases between the germline ends. DNA of the CDR3: TGTGCCAGCAGCGACACTTACAATGAGCAGTTCTTC. Its translation is CASSDTYNEQFF.

This clonotype was detected ten times or more. The chain couples TRBV6-2 or TRBV6-3 to TRBJ2-7, with D unresolved. Germline CDR1 MNHEY, CDR2 SVGEGT. V was trimmed by 6 bases and J by 0 bases, leaving 15 bases between them. The CDR3 sequence is 15 residues long. The CDR3 DNA reads as TGTGCCAGCAGCCAACCGGGCTTCAGCTCCTACGAGCAGTACTTC. The encoded protein is CASSQPGFSSYEQYF.

V gene TRBV29-1 combines with J gene TRBJ2-1; 8 bases agree with TRBD2. V dropped 7 bases and J dropped 4; count of bases not matched to a gene: 12. Germline V lookup: CDR1 SQVTM, CDR2 ANQGSEA. The CDR3 covers 15 residues. In DNA form, the CDR3 reads TGCAGCGACCGGGGTAGCGGGAATTATTACAATGAGCAGTTCTTC. It specifies CSDRGSGNYYNEQFF.

This clonotype was picked up many times. The CDR3 bases are TGCGCCAGCAGCCAAGGAAGTGGTGAGGGGTACGAGCAGTACTTC. Its translation: CASSQGSGEGYEQYF. The chain uses TRBV4-3 and TRBJ2-7; D assignment may be TRBD1 or TRBD2 (5 bases each). Looked up from germline, CDR1 is LGHNA and CDR2 is YSLEER. CDR3 length: 15 residues. V was cut by 1 base and J by 4 bases, with 14 bases left in between.

This clonotype showed up many times. The chain employs TRBV12-3 or TRBV12-4 and TRBJ1-5; no definite D call. The CDR3 contains 13 residues. V was shortened by 3 bases and J by 7 bases, with 10 bases between the two germline ends. This CDR3 is CASSFNKVQPQHF. The CDR3 region has the DNA TGTGCCAGCAGTTTCAACAAGGTCCAGCCCCAGCATTTT.

In this sample, this clonotype turned up many times. The CDR3 sequence is CASSFPTTKTQYF. In DNA, the CDR3 is TGTGCCAGCAGTTTCCCGACTACGAAGACCCAGTACTTC. This sequence joins TRBV28 and TRBJ2-5, with D tentatively TRBD2 (5 bases). The CDR3 totals 13 residues. The V gene lost 3 bases and the J gene lost 6 bases, with 11 bases spanning the gap. Germline loops: CDR1 MDHEN, CDR2 SYDVKM.